The TCR beta chain described here comes from a study of CXCR3-negative and CXCR3-positive naive CD8 T cells. The CDR3 loop spans 17 amino acids. CDR1 is SGHKS and CDR2 is YYEKEE in the germline V gene (reference sequence). Researchers sorted 300,000 cells of each CD8+ T cell subset in triplicate. UMI-labeled 5' RACE yielded the TRB cDNA libraries. TCRdb re-called the 5' RACE reads; every CDR3 protein appears as one record, without DNA. Its clone listing holds over 70,000 distinct CDR3 sequences. The receptor comes from a human donor in good health. Some clones in this sample may be carry-over from other donors' samples. Sequencing used naive CXCR3- CD8+ T cells from blood. Subset: CD45RO-CCR7+CD27+CD95- naive CD8+ T cells lacking CXCR3 (TNR3-). This chain connects TRBV5-5 to TRBJ2-5; the D gene TCRdb calls, TRBD2, cannot be checked with no DNA. CDR3: CASSFDSSGGPRETQYF.